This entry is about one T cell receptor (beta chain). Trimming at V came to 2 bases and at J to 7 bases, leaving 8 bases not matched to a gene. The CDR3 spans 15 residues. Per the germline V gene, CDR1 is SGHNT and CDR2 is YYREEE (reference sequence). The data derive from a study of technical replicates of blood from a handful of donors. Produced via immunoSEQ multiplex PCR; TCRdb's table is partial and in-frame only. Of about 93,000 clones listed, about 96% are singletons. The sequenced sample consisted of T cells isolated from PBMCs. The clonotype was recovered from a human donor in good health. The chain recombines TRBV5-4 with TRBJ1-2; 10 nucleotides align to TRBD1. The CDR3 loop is CASSLPGQGSSGYTF. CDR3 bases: TGTGCCAGCAGCTTACCGGGACAGGGGAGTTCTGGCTACACCTTC.